This T cell receptor beta chain was sequenced for a study of T and B cells in COVID-19 patients. Study at large: At median age around 34 years, recovered patients were younger than active-infection patients at 67.

BIOMED2 TRB-A/B primer pools were used in multiplex TRB PCR. MiXCR was run by TCRdb on the multiplex PCR reads, yielding one entry per CDR3 protein. Of around 21,000 distinct CDR3 sequences listed, over 25% were seen once; the top ten hold approximately 2%. This clonotype was seen only a few times. The CDR3 length is 16 residues. V was pared by 3 bases and J by 0 bases, with 2 bases of the junction left unmatched. CDR1 and CDR2 from the germline V gene are SGHVS and FNYEAQ. From blood, roughly 220-550 ng of genomic DNA served as TRB template. The receptor was derived from a human donor who had recovered from COVID-19. This chain links TRBV7-6 with TRBJ2-6; TRBD1 matches at 7 bases. Sequenced: blood. The CDR3 DNA sequence: TGTGCCAGCAGCTTGGACAGGACCTCTGGGGCCAACGTCCTGACTTTC. As protein: CASSLDRTSGANVLTF. Filled out from reference TRBV7-6 and TRBJ2-6, the complete variable domain reads GAGVSQSPRYKVTKRGQDVALRCDPISGHVSLYWYRQALGQGPEFLTYFNYEAQQDKSGLPNDRFSAERPEGSISTLTIQRTEQRDSAMYRCASSLDRTSGANVLTFGAGSRLTVL.